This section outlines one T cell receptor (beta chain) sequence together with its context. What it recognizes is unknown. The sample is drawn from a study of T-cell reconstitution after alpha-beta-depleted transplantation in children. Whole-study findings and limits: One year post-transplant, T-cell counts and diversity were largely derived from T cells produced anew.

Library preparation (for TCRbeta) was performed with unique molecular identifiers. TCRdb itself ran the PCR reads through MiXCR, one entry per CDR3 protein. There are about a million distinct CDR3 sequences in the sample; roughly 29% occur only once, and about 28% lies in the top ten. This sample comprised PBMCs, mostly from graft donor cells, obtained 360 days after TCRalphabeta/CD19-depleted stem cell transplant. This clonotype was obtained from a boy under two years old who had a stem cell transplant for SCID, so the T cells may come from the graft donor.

This CDR3 is CASRSGQGAYNEQFF. The CDR3 nucleotides read TGTGCCAGCAGATCCGGACAGGGCGCCTACAATGAGCAGTTCTTC. The genes are TRBV12-3 or TRBV12-4 and TRBJ2-1; 8 positions agree with TRBD1. V shed 6 bases, J shed 2 bases, and the junction held 6 bases outside the gene matches. The CDR3 covers 15 residues.